The 10 T cell receptor beta chains below come from one sample, sequenced in a study of technical replicates of blood from a handful of donors. Assay used: immunoSEQ multiplex PCR; TCRdb lists only in-frame clones, some missing. The table shows approximately 75,000 clones, with approximately 97% occurring only once. Sequenced input: T cells isolated from PBMCs. Receptors originate from a human donor in good health.

The rearrangement uses TRBV11-2 and TRBJ2-3; 9 bases agree with TRBD2. Germline assignment: CDR1 SGHAT and CDR2 FQNNGV. V lost 0 bases, J lost 2 bases, and 3 bases stayed unmatched. The CDR3 is made up of 16 amino acids. In DNA, the CDR3 is TGTGCCAGCAGCTTAGACTCTAGCGGGACCACAGATACGCAGTATTTT. This gives the protein CASSLDSSGTTDTQYF.

The gene calls are TRBV5-1 and TRBJ2-7, with 11 bases aligning to TRBD1. Germline CDR1 and CDR2: SGHRS and YFSETQ. The CDR3 is 16 residues long. With 3 bases clipped from V and 4 bases from J, the junction kept 9 bases outside the gene matches. The CDR3 sequence is CASSSSGQGARYEQYF. The CDR3 DNA follows: TGCGCCAGCAGCTCATCTGGACAGGGGGCTAGGTACGAGCAGTACTTC. Drawing the rest from reference TRBV5-1 and TRBJ2-7, the complete variable domain is KAGVTQTPRYLIKTRGQQVTLSCSPISGHRSVSWYQQTPGQGLQFLFEYFSETQRNKGNFPGRFSGRQFSNSRSEMNVSTLELGDSALYLCASSSSGQGARYEQYFGPGTRLTVT.

The gene calls are TRBV6-5 and TRBJ2-7; TRBD1 might be the D (5 bases). The CDR3 consists of 14 residues. CDR1 and CDR2 (germline): MNHEY, SVGAGI. V was cut by 7 bases and J by 0 bases, with 13 bases left in between. CDR3 loop: CASTRNQGSYEQYF. CDR3 nucleotides: TGTGCCAGCACCCGAAATCAGGGCTCCTACGAGCAGTACTTC.

This chain links TRBV6-1 with TRBJ2-7; no firm D call. The V end was cut by 5 bases, the J end by 3 bases, with 11 bases between. Germline CDR1 reads MNHNS; CDR2 reads SASEGT. The length of the CDR3 is 13 residues. The CDR3 loop is CASSLRRGYEQYF. The CDR3 DNA reads TGTGCCAGCAGTCTTAGGAGAGGCTACGAGCAGTACTTC.

The chain has TRBV12-2 and TRBJ2-3; the D call in the table, TRBD1, was not verified against the DNA. TRBV12-2 is shown as a pseudogene. This CDR3 comprises 15 residues. CDR3 DNA: TGTGCAAGTCGCTTAGGACAGGGTACCACAGATACGCAGTATTTT. Translating it yields CASRLGQGTTDTQYF.

This clone was observed once. The genes are TRBV25-1 and TRBJ2-1; TRBD2 agrees at 7 bases. CDR3 length: 16 residues. After removal of 3 bases from V and 4 bases from J, the junction contained 9 bases not matched to a gene. CDR1 MGHDK and CDR2 SYGVNS come from the germline V gene. DNA for the CDR3: TGTGCCAGCAGTGACCACTCGGGGAGGGGATACAATGAGCAGTTCTTC. This encodes CASSDHSGRGYNEQFF.

The rearrangement links TRBV5-1 to TRBJ2-1; D possibly corresponds to TRBD2 (5 bases). The CDR3 is made up of 15 amino acids. Germline CDR1 is SGHRS and CDR2 is YFSETQ. Trimming took off 2 bases at V and 8 bases at J, with 17 bases between the two ends. The CDR3 DNA sequence: TGCGCCAGCAGCTTTGAACCTTTGACGGGGTATGAGCAGTTCTTC. It codes for CASSFEPLTGYEQFF.

J is TRBJ1-1 and V is TRBV29-1, with D tentatively TRBD1 (5 bases). Trimming took 8 bases from V and 4 from J, leaving 20 bases between them. Germline CDR1 is SQVTM and CDR2 is ANQGSEA. The CDR3 is 14 amino acids. CDR3 region: CSSPWGKKPTEAFF. In DNA, the CDR3 is TGCAGCTCTCCATGGGGCAAAAAACCCACTGAAGCTTTCTTT.

This clone was seen only once. The rearrangement links TRBV29-1 to TRBJ2-7, with D perhaps TRBD1 (6 bases). The ends were cut back, 0 bases at V and 1 base at J, with 10 bases in the middle. Germline assignment: CDR1 SQVTM and CDR2 ANQGSEA. CDR3 length: 14 amino acids. The CDR3 DNA follows: TGCAGCGTTGAAGATAATACAGGGTCCTACGAGCAGTACTTC. This encodes CSVEDNTGSYEQYF.

The gene calls are TRBV5-1 and TRBJ2-5; TRBD2 might be the D (7 bases). This CDR3 has 14 amino acids. Germline assignment: CDR1 SGHRS and CDR2 YFSETQ. The V and J ends lost 4 bases and 2 bases respectively, with 12 bases between them. The CDR3 DNA follows: TGCGCCAGCAGCCCTGGGGGGGCTCAAGAGACCCAGTACTTC. Its translation is CASSPGGAQETQYF.